The 22 T cell receptor beta chains below come from one sample, sequenced in a study of T cells in Graves' hyperthyroidism and ophthalmopathy. RNA transcripts were the template for amplifying TCR beta CDR3 regions. The HTBI primer set drove a first-round RT-PCR of the TCR CDR3. Each CDR3 protein is one row after TCRdb ran MiXCR on the multiplex PCR reads. The sample holds approximately 400,000 distinct CDR3 sequences, around 14% seen once. Specimen: blood. The receptors shown here come from a woman in her 30s with Graves' hyperthyroidism.

J is TRBJ2-2 and V is TRBV6-1, with 16 bases aligning to TRBD2. V gave up 4 bases and J gave up 7 bases; unmatched junction bases: 9. Germline values: CDR1 MNHNS, CDR2 SASEGT. This CDR3 contains 18 residues. CDR3 DNA sequence: TGTGCCAGCAGTGGGACCGGGACTAGCGGGGGGGTTGGCGGGGAGCTGTTTTTT. Translated: CASSGTGTSGGVGGELFF.

With respect to this clonotype: The junction departs from the called germline gene at one end, perhaps through a read error. This sequence joins TRBV29-1 and TRBJ1-2; no clear D gene. Germline values: CDR1 SQVTM, CDR2 ANQGSEA. The CDR3 runs to 14 residues. The CDR3 DNA reads as TGCAGCGTGGAAGAAGATGAGGCTAACTATGGCTACACCTTC. It specifies CSVEEDEANYGYTF.

The chain employs TRBV19 and TRBJ1-2; D remains ambiguous. CDR1 LNHDA and CDR2 SQIVND come from the germline V gene (reference sequence). This CDR3 region has 17 residues. V was cut by 8 bases and J by 4 bases, with 26 bases left in between. CDR3 in amino acids: CASYGLVGSHPSYGYTF. CDR3 nucleotides: TGTGCCAGTTACGGACTTGTAGGGAGCCACCCATCCTATGGCTACACCTTC.

V is TRBV27 and J is TRBJ2-7, with D possibly TRBD1 on 6 matching bases. Looked up from germline, CDR1 is MNHEY and CDR2 is SMNVEV (reference sequence). The V end lost 1 base, the J end lost 5 bases, and 21 bases lay between the germline ends. This CDR3 spans 17 amino acids. This chain's CDR3 is CASSLYPPGQRRDEQYF. The CDR3, as DNA: TGTGCCAGCAGTTTATACCCCCCCGGACAGAGGCGGGACGAGCAGTACTTC.

This clonotype was recorded only once. V gene TRBV4-1 combines with J gene TRBJ1-2; 9 bases are a match to TRBD1. Germline V gives CDR1 MGHRA, CDR2 YSYEKL. V gave up 5 bases and J gave up 2 bases; unmatched junction bases: 12. The length of the CDR3 is 17 residues. The CDR3 DNA follows: TGCGCCAGCAGCAGGCGGGGACAGGGCTCCTTAAACTATGGCTACACCTTC. Protein: CASSRRGQGSLNYGYTF.

Many counts were recorded for this clonotype. J is TRBJ2-3 and V is TRBV28; TRBD2 might be the D (6 bases). The CDR3 extends over 13 amino acids. CDR1 and CDR2 (germline): MDHEN, SYDVKM. The V and J ends lost 8 bases and 1 base respectively, with 10 bases between them. CDR3 DNA sequence: TGTGCCAGCGCGGGATGGGGCACAGATACGCAGTATTTT. Protein: CASAGWGTDTQYF.

Ten or more counts support this clonotype. This chain joins TRBV2 and TRBJ2-4; no firm D call. The CDR3 length is 15 residues. Looked up from germline, CDR1 is SNHLY and CDR2 is FYNNEI. V gave up 6 bases and J gave up 6 bases, with 18 bases separating them. The CDR3, as DNA: TGTGCCAGCAGGAAACAGCAGCACGCGGTAAACATTCAGTACTTC. It codes for CASRKQQHAVNIQYF.

The sample holds many counts of this clonotype. The chain has TRBV3-1 and TRBJ2-5; 8 bases align to TRBD2. This CDR3 spans 15 amino acids. Germline CDR1 reads LGHDT; CDR2 reads YNNKEL (reference sequence). V was pared by 2 bases and J by 5 bases, with 7 bases of the junction left unmatched. For the CDR3, the DNA is TGTGCCAGCAGCCAAATGCGGGGGGCCAGGGAGACCCAGTACTTC. Translation gives CASSQMRGARETQYF.

This clonotype occurred a few times. The J gene is TRBJ2-1, the V gene TRBV24-1; D may be TRBD2 (6 bases). Trimming stripped 2 bases from V and 6 bases from J, with 10 bases between. This CDR3 has 14 amino acids. CDR1 and CDR2 from the germline V gene are KGHDR and SFDVKD. The CDR3 DNA sequence: TGTGCCACCAGTGATTCCGGGACTCGCAATGAGCAGTTCTTC. This sequence encodes CATSDSGTRNEQFF.

The V gene is TRBV7-3, the J gene TRBJ2-5; 8 bases are shared with TRBD1. With 2 bases clipped from V and 3 bases from J, the junction kept 2 bases outside the gene matches. CDR3 length equals 14 residues. In germline, CDR1 is SGHTA, CDR2 FQGTGA. CDR3: CASSLGQGKETQYF. CDR3 in DNA: TGTGCCAGCAGCTTAGGACAGGGCAAAGAGACCCAGTACTTC.

This clonotype was seen many times. The J gene is TRBJ2-1, the V gene TRBV7-6, with 7 bases aligning to TRBD1. This CDR3 is 17 amino acids long. CDR1 is SGHVS and CDR2 is FNYEAQ in the germline V gene. Trimming took 5 bases from V and 0 from J; bases not matched to a gene: 10. The CDR3 sequence: CASSPRQGGSSYNEQFF. The DNA for the CDR3 is TGTGCCAGCAGCCCGAGACAGGGTGGAAGCTCCTACAATGAGCAGTTCTTC.

This clonotype was picked up many times. The V and J genes are TRBV5-5 and TRBJ2-1, with a tentative D call TRBD2 (5 bases). Germline CDR1 and CDR2: SGHKS and YYEKEE (reference sequence). Deletions cut 1 base from V and 10 bases from J, with 18 bases between. The CDR3 is 15 amino acids. For the CDR3, the DNA is TGTGCCAGCAGCTTGTTGACGTCCGGGGTCAACGAGCAGTTCTTC. Amino acid sequence: CASSLLTSGVNEQFF.

J is TRBJ1-1 and V is TRBV20-1; maybe TRBD1 (6 bases). The CDR3 extends over 12 amino acids. Trimming took 6 bases from V and 4 from J, leaving 12 bases between them. The germline CDR1 and CDR2 sequences are DFQATT and SNEGSKA (reference sequence). The CDR3 protein is CSAKLGGTEAFF. Here the CDR3 DNA reads TGCAGTGCCAAATTAGGGGGCACTGAAGCTTTCTTT.

This clonotype was observed many times. The gene calls are TRBV12-3 or TRBV12-4 and TRBJ2-7; D call uncertain. CDR3 size: 12 residues. With 5 bases removed from V and 1 base from J, the gap between germline ends came to 6 bases. The CDR3 loop reads CASSTMSYEQYF. CDR3 DNA: TGTGCCAGCAGTACCATGTCCTACGAGCAGTACTTC.

In its sample, this clonotype was seen many times. The V and J genes are TRBV7-9 and TRBJ2-1; TRBD2 matches at 10 bases. The junction had 14 bases not matched to a gene; V was cut back by 5 bases and J by 7 bases. Germline CDR1 SEHNR, CDR2 FQNEAQ (reference sequence). The CDR3 runs to 17 residues. The CDR3 loop is CASSNSGRTPLGNEQFF. The CDR3 DNA sequence: TGTGCCAGCAGCAATAGCGGGAGGACACCCTTAGGGAATGAGCAGTTCTTC.

V gene TRBV28 combines with J gene TRBJ2-3; D is perhaps TRBD2 (5 bases). This CDR3 region has 15 residues. Germline V gene lookup returns CDR1 MDHEN and CDR2 SYDVKM. V was trimmed by 6 bases and J by 4 bases, leaving 17 bases between them. This CDR3 is CASSPLGLEADTQYF. The CDR3 nucleotides are TGTGCCAGCAGCCCGCTGGGCCTGGAGGCAGATACGCAGTATTTT.

In this sample, this clonotype turned up a few times. V usage is TRBV27 and J usage is TRBJ2-1; D unclear. CDR1 is MNHEY, CDR2 SMNVEV, per germline (reference sequence). CDR3 length equals 11 residues. Trimming took 6 bases from V and 3 from J, leaving 3 bases between them. CDR3 DNA: TGTGCCAGCAGATTCTACAATGAGCAGTTCTTC. As protein: CASRFYNEQFF.

This clonotype appeared many times. The rearrangement joins TRBV28 to TRBJ1-3; tentative D call: TRBD1 (5 bases). CDR1 is MDHEN, CDR2 SYDVKM, per germline. There are 19 residues in the CDR3. V lost 6 bases and J lost 0, with 24 bases in between. For the CDR3, the DNA is TGTGCCAGCAGCCTACCGACCGGGACGGACGGGTACTCTGGAAACACCATATATTTT. Protein: CASSLPTGTDGYSGNTIYF.

This clonotype was found a few times. The CDR3 loop reads CASSQRRTETQYF. The CDR3 DNA reads TGTGCCAGCAGCCAACGTAGAACGGAGACCCAGTACTTC. The rearrangement joins TRBV14 to TRBJ2-5; D gene unclear. The CDR3 runs 13 residues. V lost 2 bases, J lost 5 bases, and 9 bases lay in between. CDR1 SGHDN and CDR2 FVKESK come from the germline V gene.

Many counts were recorded for this clonotype. The rearrangement links TRBV3-1 to TRBJ1-4, with D uncertain. This CDR3 is built from 12 residues. The germline gives CDR1 LGHDT, CDR2 YNNKEL (reference sequence). Trimming cost V 2 bases and J 8 bases, with 6 bases left between them. CDR3 sequence reads: CASSQFGEKLFF. DNA for the CDR3: TGTGCCAGCAGCCAATTCGGGGAAAAACTGTTTTTT.

This chain uses TRBV7-9 with TRBJ2-7; no clear D. The CDR3 totals 15 residues. V lost 0 bases and J 2 bases, leaving 11 bases between the germline ends. The germline V gene encodes CDR1 SEHNR and CDR2 FQNEAQ (reference sequence). The CDR3 nucleotides are TGTGCCAGCAGCTTAGCAGAACTTACTACCTACGAGCAGTACTTC. It codes for CASSLAELTTYEQYF.

Turning to this clonotype: This sequence may be a read error, since a much larger clone differs from it by one base. The rearrangement joins TRBV3-1 to TRBJ2-1; 8 bases map to TRBD2. Germline assignment: CDR1 LGHDT and CDR2 YNNKEL (reference sequence). This CDR3 spans 18 amino acids. CDR3 sequence reads: CASNQPGATGGEYNEQFF. The CDR3 region has the DNA TGTGCCAGCAACCAACCGGGAGCTACGGGAGGGGAATACAATGAGCAGTTCTTC.